This T cell receptor beta chain came from a study of shared clonotypes between healthy human individuals. Study-wide context: Two women and a few men aged 18 to 49 served as donors. Whole-study findings and limits: The sampled material consisted only of blood, and tissue repertoires are likely to differ. The expectation was that sequencing depth would affect clonotype sharing among donors.

Only in-frame clones appear in the TCRdb table, and some are missing; sequencing was by immunoSEQ multiplex PCR. The sample consists of approximately 2,200,000 clones, approximately 94% of them appearing once. Of note for this clone: Its antigen is unknown. Other DNA sequences from this sample encode an identical CDR3 as well.

CD8 cells regarded as naive lacked CD45RO, were positively chosen for CCR7, and omitted terminally differentiated effector memory CD45RA+ cells. The CDR3 is made up of 13 amino acids. CDR1 and CDR2 (germline): MNHEY, SMNVEV (reference sequence). The ends were cut back, 3 bases at V and 4 bases at J, with 10 bases in the middle. The gene calls are TRBV27 and TRBJ2-7; D not certain. Material: naive CD8+ T cells from PBMCs. The source of this sequence is a man in his late teens or twenties in good health. Some clones in this sample may be carry-over from other donors' samples. CDR3 nucleotides: TGTGCCAGCAGTTTGGGCCCCGGGTACGAGCAGTACTTC. It is translated as CASSLGPGYEQYF.